One and the same sample provided the 22 T cell receptor beta chains below, sequenced in a study of blood T cell repertoires in COVID-19. Data came from immunoSEQ multiplex PCR; TCRdb stores just in-frame clones and leaves some out. Here the sample spans approximately 280,000 clones, around nine tenths being singletons. Sample: peripheral blood. The receptors were sampled from a man aged 50 to 59 with acute or convalescent COVID-19.

This chain uses TRBV20-1 with TRBJ2-3; TRBD2 aligns across 8 bases. V dropped 6 bases and J dropped 3; count of bases not matched to a gene: 14. Germline V CDR1 and CDR2: DFQATT, SNEGSKA (reference sequence). The CDR3 sequence is 16 residues long. CDR3 region: CSASSTSGPLTDTQYF. CDR3 DNA sequence: TGCAGTGCGAGTTCCACTAGCGGCCCTTTGACAGATACGCAGTATTTT.

The CDR3 protein is CASSPRAGNSYEQYF. As DNA, the CDR3 is TGTGCCAGCAGCCCTAGGGCAGGGAACAGCTACGAGCAGTACTTC. The V and J genes are TRBV7-6 and TRBJ2-7, with D maybe TRBD1 (5 bases). V was cut by 5 bases and J by 3 bases, with 17 bases left in between. The CDR3 has 15 amino acids. Germline lookup yields CDR1 SGHVS and CDR2 FNYEAQ.

V gene TRBV24-1 combines with J gene TRBJ1-2, with D uncertain. Per the germline V gene, CDR1 is KGHDR and CDR2 is SFDVKD. This CDR3 comprises 17 residues. Trimming removed 0 bases from V and 0 bases from J, with 13 bases in between. CDR3 sequence (DNA): TGTGCCACCAGTGATTTGGTATGGCAGGTTACTAACTATGGCTACACCTTC. This gives the protein CATSDLVWQVTNYGYTF.

The gene calls are TRBV18 and TRBJ2-5; 8 bases fit TRBD1. There are 14 residues in the CDR3. Germline CDR1 and CDR2: KGHSH and LQKENI. V shed 3 bases, J shed 3 bases, and the junction held 3 bases outside the gene matches. CDR3 in amino acids: CASSPWTGKETQYF. The CDR3 nucleotides are TGTGCCAGCTCACCGTGGACAGGGAAAGAGACCCAGTACTTC.

J is TRBJ1-1 and V is TRBV19; 7 positions match TRBD1. From germline, CDR1 is LNHDA and CDR2 SQIVND (reference sequence). V gave up 1 base and J gave up 3 bases; unmatched junction bases: 8. This CDR3 contains 16 residues. CDR3 DNA: TGTGCCAGTAGTATAGCTGGAGGGGGCGCCGACACTGAAGCTTTCTTT. Protein product: CASSIAGGGADTEAFF.

This clone was seen a handful of times. The V gene is TRBV2, the J gene TRBJ1-1, with D possibly TRBD1 on 5 matching bases. Deletions cut 8 bases from V and 1 base from J, with 11 bases between. Germline loops: CDR1 SNHLY, CDR2 FYNNEI. The CDR3 runs 13 residues. The DNA for the CDR3 is TGTGCCAGCTCGACAGTTAGGAACACTGAAGCTTTCTTT. The encoded protein is CASSTVRNTEAFF.

This rearrangement joins TRBV11-2 to TRBJ2-3; 11 nucleotides agree with TRBD1. Germline V CDR1 and CDR2: SGHAT, FQNNGV. This CDR3 is built from 16 residues. Losses at the gene ends were 0 bases for V and 3 bases for J; bases not matched to a gene: 2. CDR3 sequence (DNA): TGTGCCAGCAGCTTAGAGGACAGGGGGCGGACAGATACGCAGTATTTT. Translating it yields CASSLEDRGRTDTQYF.

The rearrangement links TRBV19 to TRBJ2-2; D unresolved. The ends were cut back, 1 base at V and 3 bases at J, with 3 bases in the middle. Germline lookup yields CDR1 LNHDA and CDR2 SQIVND (reference sequence). The CDR3 totals 13 residues. The CDR3 is CASSIGDTGELFF. The CDR3 DNA follows: TGTGCCAGTAGTATAGGCGACACCGGGGAGCTGTTTTTT.

This clone was detected only a few times. The gene calls are TRBV7-9 and TRBJ1-4; 9 bases map to TRBD1. The CDR3 has 17 amino acids. Germline V gives CDR1 SEHNR, CDR2 FQNEAQ (reference sequence). The V gene end was trimmed by 4 bases and the J gene end by 5 bases; junction bases not matched to a gene: 11. CDR3 loop: CASSSSRDRDPNEKLFF. The DNA for the CDR3 is TGTGCCAGCAGCTCGTCCCGGGACAGGGACCCGAATGAAAAACTGTTTTTT.

The chain links TRBV7-3 to TRBJ1-1, with 10 bases matching TRBD1. Germline values: CDR1 SGHTA, CDR2 FQGTGA. Germline trimming cut 4 bases from V and 11 bases from J; bases unmatched to any gene: 10. This CDR3 is built from 14 residues. Written as DNA, the CDR3 is TGTGCCAGCAGCTCTGGGACAGGGGCCCTGCGGGCTTTCTTT. This translates into CASSSGTGALRAFF.

DNA of the CDR3: TGTGCCAGCAGTCCCCTAGGGGGGGGGCTGGGGGAGCAGTACTTC. Translated, it gives CASSPLGGGLGEQYF. This chain links TRBV27 with TRBJ2-7; D possibly corresponds to TRBD2 (7 bases). Trimming took off 5 bases at V and 7 bases at J, with 21 bases between the two ends. The CDR3 loop spans 15 amino acids. CDR1 MNHEY and CDR2 SMNVEV come from the germline V gene (reference sequence).

The V and J genes are TRBV11-3 and TRBJ2-7, with 8 bases aligning to TRBD2. Losses at the gene ends were 5 bases for V and 5 bases for J; bases not matched to a gene: 2. This CDR3 region has 12 residues. Germline-derived CDR1 and CDR2 are SGHNT and YENEEA. The DNA of the CDR3 is TGTGCCAGCAGCCCCGGGGGGGACGAGCAGTACTTC. Its protein product is CASSPGGDEQYF. Using reference TRBV11-3 and TRBJ2-7 for the parts outside the CDR3, the full variable domain is EAGVVQSPRYKIIEKKQPVAFWCNPISGHNTLYWYLQNLGQGPELLIRYENEEAVDDSQLPKDRFSAERLKGVDSTLKIQPAELGDSAVYLCASSPGGDEQYFGPGTRLTVT.

The count of this clone is one. The gene calls are TRBV9 and TRBJ2-3; D is possibly TRBD2 (5 bases). In germline, CDR1 is SGDLS, CDR2 YYNGEE. This CDR3 spans 17 amino acids. V lost 2 bases to trimming and J lost 2 bases, with 18 bases between them. CDR3 in DNA: TGTGCCAGCAGCGTCGGGATCCGACTTCTCCTCACAGATACGCAGTATTTT. Residues: CASSVGIRLLLTDTQYF.

V usage is TRBV2 and J usage is TRBJ2-1, with TRBD2 identical over 7 bases. The CDR3 is 14 residues long. The V segment lost 3 bases and the J segment 14 bases; nucleotides outside the gene matches: 13. Germline CDR1 and CDR2: SNHLY and FYNNEI. CDR3 sequence: CASSEERRGYSEFF. In DNA, the CDR3 is TGTGCCAGCAGTGAGGAACGGCGGGGGTATTCGGAGTTCTTC.

The rearrangement uses TRBV29-1 and TRBJ1-1; weak D call: TRBD1 (6 bases). This CDR3 contains 12 residues. Germline lookup yields CDR1 SQVTM and CDR2 ANQGSEA. The chain's CDR3 is CSSNRADTEAFF. For the CDR3, the DNA is TGCAGTTCTAACAGGGCGGACACTGAAGCTTTCTTT.

This sequence joins TRBV4-2 and TRBJ1-4, with no clear D. Trimming cost V 0 bases and J 8 bases, with 19 bases left between them. CDR1 and CDR2 (germline): LGHNA, YNFKEQ. The CDR3 consists of 17 residues. The CDR3 region has the DNA TGTGCCAGCAGCCAAGAAGCCCGCAAGACAATACTGGAAAAACTGTTTTTT. This encodes CASSQEARKTILEKLFF.

The rearrangement links TRBV3-1 (or the pseudogene TRBV3-2) to TRBJ1-2, with 11 bases matching TRBD1. With V trimmed by 9 bases and J by 8 bases, 11 bases remained unmatched. This CDR3 contains 14 residues. Germline V gene data show CDR1 as LGHDT and CDR2 as YNNKEL (reference sequence). Here the CDR3 reads CASGTGQGVEGYTF. In DNA, the CDR3 is TGTGCCAGTGGGACGGGACAGGGGGTAGAGGGCTACACCTTC.

V gene TRBV29-1 combines with J gene TRBJ1-2; 10 nucleotides match TRBD1. Trimming at V came to 5 bases and at J to 8 bases, leaving 5 bases not matched to a gene. Germline V gene data show CDR1 as SQVTM and CDR2 as ANQGSEA. The CDR3 loop spans 12 amino acids. The CDR3: CSVPGQGEGYTF. The CDR3 coding sequence is TGCAGCGTTCCTGGACAGGGGGAAGGCTACACCTTC.

J is TRBJ1-1 and V is TRBV13; D unresolved. Trimming removed 2 bases at V and 5 bases at J, with 9 bases between. CDR3 size: 13 residues. Germline CDR1 PRHDT, CDR2 FYEKMQ (reference sequence). The CDR3 here is CASSLWSGTEAFF. The CDR3 bases are TGTGCCAGCAGCTTATGGAGTGGGACTGAAGCTTTCTTT.

CDR3 amino acids: CASSEYRGRAGELFF. The DNA for the CDR3 is TGTGCCAGCAGTGAATACAGGGGGCGCGCCGGGGAGCTGTTTTTT. The chain links TRBV2 to TRBJ2-2; 9 bases are shared with TRBD1. The trim removed 2 bases at V and 6 bases at J, leaving 4 bases unmatched. Germline V CDR1 and CDR2: SNHLY, FYNNEI. The CDR3 loop spans 15 amino acids.

The V gene is TRBV14, the J gene TRBJ2-4; the match to TRBD2 covers 11 bases. V was pared by 4 bases and J by 8 bases, with 7 bases of the junction left unmatched. The germline V gene has CDR1 SGHDN and CDR2 FVKESK. There are 15 residues in the CDR3. The CDR3 is CASSLSGGAVYIQYF. The CDR3 DNA follows: TGTGCCAGCAGCCTTAGCGGGGGGGCCGTGTACATTCAGTACTTC.

The rearrangement joins TRBV3-1 (or the pseudogene TRBV3-2) to TRBJ1-6, with 11 bases matching TRBD1. Germline-derived CDR1 and CDR2 are LGHDT and YNNKEL (reference sequence). Losses at the gene ends were 4 bases for V and 9 bases for J; bases not matched to a gene: 5. The CDR3 is 15 amino acids. The CDR3 nucleotides are TGTGCCAGCAGCCTCGCCGGGACAGGGGGTTCACCCCTCCACTTT. Its protein is CASSLAGTGGSPLHF.